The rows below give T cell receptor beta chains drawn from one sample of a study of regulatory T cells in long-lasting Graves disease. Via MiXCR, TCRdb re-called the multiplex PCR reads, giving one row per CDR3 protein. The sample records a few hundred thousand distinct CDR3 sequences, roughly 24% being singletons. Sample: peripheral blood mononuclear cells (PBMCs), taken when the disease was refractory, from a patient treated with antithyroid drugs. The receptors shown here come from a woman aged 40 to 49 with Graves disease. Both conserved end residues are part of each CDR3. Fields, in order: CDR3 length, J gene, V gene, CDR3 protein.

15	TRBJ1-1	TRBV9	CASSAFGQLNTEAFF
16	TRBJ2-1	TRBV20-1	CSAKKSHGLAHNEQFF
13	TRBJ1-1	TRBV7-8	CASSISMNTEAFF
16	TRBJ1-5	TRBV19	CASSIEIGRYNQPQHF
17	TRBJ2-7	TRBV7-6	CASSEETGGSAPYEQYF
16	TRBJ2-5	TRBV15	CATSSPTSGDRETQYF
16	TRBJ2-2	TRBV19	CASSRLDLRVTGELFF
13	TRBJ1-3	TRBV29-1	CSVGSPAGNTIYF
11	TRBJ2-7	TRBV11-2	CASSLMGEQYF
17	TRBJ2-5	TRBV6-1	CASSLETSGRTQETQYF
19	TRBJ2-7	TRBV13	CASSSRTSGPNLGSHEQYF
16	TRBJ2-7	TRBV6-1	CASSRGLAGGQNEQYF
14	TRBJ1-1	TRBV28	CASSLRMGNTEAFF
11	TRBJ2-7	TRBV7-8	CASSTMNEQYF
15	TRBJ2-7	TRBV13	CASSLGEGFSYEQYF
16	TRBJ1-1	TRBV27	CASIPGQGSGSTEAFF
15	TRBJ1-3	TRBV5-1	CASSFPGLSGNTIYF
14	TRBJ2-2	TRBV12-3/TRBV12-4	CASGLGQNTGELFF
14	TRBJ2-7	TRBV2	CASSPPGTAYEQYF
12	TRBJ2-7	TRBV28	CASSLLFYEQYF
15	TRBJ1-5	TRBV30	CAWSVLGGWNQPQHF
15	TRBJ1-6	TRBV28	CASNSPGRGHSPLHF
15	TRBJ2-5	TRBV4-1	CASSQVETVQETQYF
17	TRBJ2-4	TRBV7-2	CASSLIRGSLAKNIQYF
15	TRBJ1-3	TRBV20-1	CSANLQESSGNTIYF
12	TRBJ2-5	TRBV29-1	CSHRKEQETQYF
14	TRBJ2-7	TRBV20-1	CSARLFHDSYEQYF
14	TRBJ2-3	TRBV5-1	CASSLLAGTDTQYF